This record concerns one T cell receptor beta chain sequence. TCRdb recomputed calls from the 5' RACE reads with MiXCR, one row per CDR3 protein. Of about 240,000 distinct CDR3 sequences in the sample, about 9.1% were seen once. The V and J ends lost 4 bases and 7 bases respectively, with 13 bases between them. The CDR3 is 14 amino acids. This specimen belongs to a study of CD8 T cells in ankylosing spondylitis. The specimen was blood, either unsorted or a sorted T cell fraction (not recorded which). J is TRBJ1-4 and V is TRBV12-3 or TRBV12-4; a weak D match, TRBD1 (6 bases). This clonotype was obtained from a male donor with ankylosing spondylitis or in good health (not recorded which). The CDR3 spells CASSYRTAGEKLFF. The CDR3 DNA is TGTGCCAGCAGTTACCGGACAGCGGGTGAAAAACTGTTTTTT.